This TCR beta chain was recovered during a study of cytomegalovirus exposure and HLA in healthy donors. Study results and caveats: Per a later analysis, about 17,000 TCR beta sequences showed association with HLA alleles at 0.05 false discovery rate. Several of the most significant clusters were apparently associated with common viral pathogens in a later analysis. For TCR beta chains, V- and J-gene trimming was later linked to a missense DCLRE1C variant. CMV serostatus was the sole immune exposure data available.

Vbeta (60) and Jbeta (13) primers were used in the PCR. Sequencing was performed with immunoSEQ multiplex PCR; in TCRdb, only in-frame clones are kept and a portion is missing. In the table there are some 100,000 clones, around 74% of which are singletons. Germline lookup yields CDR1 SGHRS and CDR2 YFSETQ. This CDR3 comprises 13 residues. The V gene end was trimmed by 4 bases and the J gene end by 3 bases; junction bases not matched to a gene: 3. To note about this clone: Its antigen is unidentified.

The V call is TRBV5-1, the J call TRBJ1-1; 7 nucleotides agree with TRBD1. The sequence came from a male donor in good health and CMV-seropositive. The sequencing sample was made of PBMCs. In DNA form, the CDR3 reads TGCGCCAGCAGCCGACAGGGAGACACTGAAGCTTTCTTT. The encoded protein is CASSRQGDTEAFF.